The rows below give T cell receptor beta chains drawn from one sample of a study of memory CD4+ T cells and cytomegalovirus serostatus. TCRdb keeps only in-frame clones here, not all; method: immunoSEQ multiplex PCR. The data contain over 55,000 clones, roughly four fifths of them singletons. The sample taken for sequencing was memory CD4+ T cells from blood. Receptor source: an adult in good health and CMV-seronegative. The CDR3 runs from the conserved cysteine through the conserved F or W. The order of the fields is V gene, D gene, clone size, J gene, CDR3 protein, CDR3 DNA. D genes are given only for firm matches. Clone size is not always given. Where it is, it says once, few, many or a class for expanded clones.

v_call: TRBV7-2
d_call: TRBD2
clone_size: once
j_call: TRBJ2-6
cdr3_aa: CASSLRAGDSGANVLTF
cdr3_nt: TGTGCCAGCAGCTTACGAGCGGGGGACTCTGGGGCCAACGTCCTGACTTTC

v_call: TRBV5-4
d_call: TRBD2
clone_size: .
j_call: TRBJ2-2
cdr3_aa: CASSSRWGGTGELFF
cdr3_nt: TGTGCCAGCAGCTCCCGGTGGGGGGGCACCGGGGAGCTGTTTTTT

v_call: TRBV18
d_call: .
clone_size: .
j_call: TRBJ2-1
cdr3_aa: CASSPQSTRGEQFF
cdr3_nt: TGTGCCAGCTCACCACAATCGACTAGGGGTGAGCAGTTCTTC

v_call: TRBV27
d_call: TRBD2
clone_size: once
j_call: TRBJ2-7
cdr3_aa: CASSLSLTSGRAPEQYF
cdr3_nt: TGTGCCAGCAGTTTATCCCTGACTAGCGGGCGTGCCCCCGAGCAGTACTTC

v_call: TRBV11-2
d_call: .
clone_size: .
j_call: TRBJ2-1
cdr3_aa: CASSPGRSSYNEQFF
cdr3_nt: TGTGCCAGCAGCCCAGGGAGGAGCTCCTACAATGAGCAGTTCTTC

v_call: TRBV15
d_call: .
clone_size: .
j_call: TRBJ2-1
cdr3_aa: CATSRDRSGSSNNEQFF
cdr3_nt: TGTGCCACCAGCAGAGACCGGAGCGGAAGCTCCAACAATGAGCAGTTCTTC

v_call: TRBV12-5
d_call: TRBD2
clone_size: .
j_call: TRBJ2-1
cdr3_aa: CASGFPRGGGTNEQFF
cdr3_nt: TGTGCTAGTGGTTTCCCCCGGGGGGGCGGGACCAATGAGCAGTTCTTC

v_call: TRBV6-1
d_call: TRBD1
clone_size: .
j_call: TRBJ1-5
cdr3_aa: CASREFRDSSQPQHF
cdr3_nt: TGTGCCAGCAGAGAATTCCGGGACAGCTCTCAGCCCCAGCATTTT

v_call: TRBV30
d_call: .
clone_size: once
j_call: TRBJ1-5
cdr3_aa: CAWSVRRNQPQHF
cdr3_nt: TGTGCCTGGAGTGTACGTAGAAATCAGCCCCAGCATTTT

v_call: TRBV20-1
d_call: .
clone_size: .
j_call: TRBJ2-7
cdr3_aa: CSATLGSEQYF
cdr3_nt: TGCAGTGCTACCCTCGGATCCGAGCAGTACTTC

v_call: TRBV19
d_call: TRBD1
clone_size: .
j_call: TRBJ1-4
cdr3_aa: CASSKGQGHEKLFF
cdr3_nt: TGTGCCAGTAGTAAGGGACAGGGACACGAAAAACTGTTTTTT

v_call: TRBV7-8
d_call: .
clone_size: .
j_call: TRBJ1-2
cdr3_aa: CASSLMGSDGYTF
cdr3_nt: TGTGCCAGCAGCTTAATGGGGTCGGATGGCTACACCTTC

v_call: TRBV5-8
d_call: .
clone_size: .
j_call: TRBJ2-1
cdr3_aa: CASSFDSTGYGFF
cdr3_nt: TGTGCCAGCAGCTTCGACAGCACAGGGTACGGGTTCTTC

v_call: TRBV5-8
d_call: .
clone_size: .
j_call: TRBJ1-6
cdr3_aa: CASSSIANDSPLHF
cdr3_nt: TGTGCCAGCAGCTCCATCGCGAACGATTCACCCCTCCACTTT

v_call: TRBV6-6
d_call: .
clone_size: .
j_call: TRBJ1-1
cdr3_aa: CATWTVNTEAFF
cdr3_nt: TGTGCCACCTGGACGGTGAACACTGAAGCTTTCTTT

v_call: TRBV7-8
d_call: .
clone_size: few
j_call: TRBJ1-5
cdr3_aa: CASSVSSNQPQHF
cdr3_nt: TGTGCCAGCAGCGTAAGTAGCAATCAGCCCCAGCATTTT

v_call: TRBV7-3
d_call: TRBD1
clone_size: .
j_call: TRBJ1-2
cdr3_aa: CASSLDRDSYGYTF
cdr3_nt: TGTGCCAGCAGCTTGGACCGGGACAGCTATGGCTACACCTTC

v_call: TRBV9
d_call: TRBD1
clone_size: .
j_call: TRBJ1-2
cdr3_aa: CASSPGQGENYGYTF
cdr3_nt: TGTGCCAGCAGCCCTGGACAGGGGGAGAACTATGGCTACACCTTC

v_call: TRBV7-9
d_call: .
clone_size: .
j_call: TRBJ1-1
cdr3_aa: CASSLRERPEAFF
cdr3_nt: TGTGCCAGCAGCTTGAGGGAAAGACCTGAAGCTTTCTTT

v_call: TRBV6-5
d_call: TRBD2
clone_size: .
j_call: TRBJ2-1
cdr3_aa: CASRETSGGQFF
cdr3_nt: TGTGCCAGCAGAGAGACTAGCGGGGGGCAGTTCTTC